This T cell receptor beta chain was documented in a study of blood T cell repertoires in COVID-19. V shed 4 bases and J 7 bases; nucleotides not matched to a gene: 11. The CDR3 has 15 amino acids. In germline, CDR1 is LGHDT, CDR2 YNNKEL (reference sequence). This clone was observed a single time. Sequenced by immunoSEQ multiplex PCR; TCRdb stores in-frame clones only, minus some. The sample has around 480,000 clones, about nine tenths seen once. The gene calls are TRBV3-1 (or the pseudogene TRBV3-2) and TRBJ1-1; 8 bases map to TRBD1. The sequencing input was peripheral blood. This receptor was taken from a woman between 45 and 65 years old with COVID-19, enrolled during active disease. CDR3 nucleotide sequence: TGTGCCAGCAGCCCACTGGACAGGGCCAACGGTGAAGCTTTCTTT. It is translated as CASSPLDRANGEAFF.